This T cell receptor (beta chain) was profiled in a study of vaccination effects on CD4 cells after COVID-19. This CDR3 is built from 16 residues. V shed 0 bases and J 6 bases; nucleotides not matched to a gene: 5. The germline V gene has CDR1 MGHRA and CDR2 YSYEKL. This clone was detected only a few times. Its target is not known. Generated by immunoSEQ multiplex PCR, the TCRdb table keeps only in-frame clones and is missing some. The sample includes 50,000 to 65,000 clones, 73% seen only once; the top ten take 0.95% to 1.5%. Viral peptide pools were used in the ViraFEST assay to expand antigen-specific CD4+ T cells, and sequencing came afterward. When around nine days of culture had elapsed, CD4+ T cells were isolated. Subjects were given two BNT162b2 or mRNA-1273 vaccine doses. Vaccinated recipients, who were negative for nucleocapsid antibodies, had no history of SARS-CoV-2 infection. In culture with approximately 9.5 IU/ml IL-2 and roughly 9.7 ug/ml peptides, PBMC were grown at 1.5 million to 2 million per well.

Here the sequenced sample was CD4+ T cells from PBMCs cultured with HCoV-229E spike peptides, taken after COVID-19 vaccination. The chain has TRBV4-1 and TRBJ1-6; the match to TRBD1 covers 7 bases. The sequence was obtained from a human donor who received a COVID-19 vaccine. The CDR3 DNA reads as TGCGCCAGCAGCCAAGATGATACAGGGGTTAATTCACCCCTCCACTTT. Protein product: CASSQDDTGVNSPLHF.